This TCR beta chain was sequenced for a study of low-dose radiotherapy and immunotherapy resistance in tumors. V lost 1 base, J lost 0 bases, and 8 bases lay in between. Per the germline V gene, CDR1 is SGHKS and CDR2 is YYEKEE (reference sequence). CDR3 length: 14 residues. Time point noted: before trial treatment. This clonotype appeared a few times. Gene-specific TRAV and TRBV primers were used for first-strand cDNA, covering alpha and beta chains. The authors ran 15 to 20 PCR cycles to amplify TCRs with a constant-region primer and V-primer adapter. Using its own MiXCR run on the reads, TCRdb lists one record per CDR3 protein. Counted here are some 82,000 distinct CDR3 sequences, approximately 19% occurring once; the ten biggest clones make up around 6.1%.

The sequence was collected from a male donor with prostate cancer. This specimen was PBMCs, taken before treatment. The genes are TRBV5-5 and TRBJ2-7; D is unclear. The CDR3 DNA sequence: TGTGCCAGCAGCTTGCATCAGAACTCCTACGAGCAGTACTTC. The encoded protein is CASSLHQNSYEQYF.